The 15 T cell receptor beta chains in this list originate from one sample, sequenced in a study of T cell repertoires in MIS-A myocarditis (dated by TCRdb to between 2021 and 2024). The protocol used for the library was the immunoSEQ multiplex PCR assay. This is the immuneACCESS table as TCRdb keeps it, with only in-frame sequences that have V and J called. A part of the clones is gone; compared with another copy, unresolved V genes explain less than half, and the rest is unexplained. In this sample the table shows over 12,000 clones, 70% to 85% of which occur a single time. Roughly two thirds of the sample goes to the ten largest clones. Sequencing was done on a sample of left ventricle heart tissue obtained at autopsy. What this sample's cell subset or site label stands for: cardiac tissue sample (left or right ventricle, interventricular septum, or pericardium). The receptors originated from a young man with fulminant myocarditis from multisystem inflammatory syndrome in adults (MIS-A) after COVID-19.

The chain carries TRBV6-1 and TRBJ1-2; 7 bases are shared with TRBD1. Germline-derived CDR1 and CDR2 are MNHNS and SASEGT. Trimming took 4 bases from V and 4 from J; bases not matched to a gene: 12. CDR3 length: 16 residues. The CDR3 protein is CASSAPGQLNLYGYTF. The CDR3 DNA follows: TGTGCCAGCAGTGCCCCGGGACAGCTAAACCTCTATGGCTACACCTTC.

This chain links TRBV19 with TRBJ2-1; tentative D call: TRBD1 (5 bases). Deletions cut 0 bases from V and 0 bases from J, with 9 bases between. Germline assignment: CDR1 LNHDA and CDR2 SQIVND (reference sequence). The CDR3 has 16 residues. CDR3 region: CASSIEGRTSYNEQFF. The CDR3, as DNA: TGTGCCAGTAGTATAGAGGGGCGAACCTCCTACAATGAGCAGTTCTTC.

This clone was observed a handful of times. The chain has TRBV7-8 and TRBJ2-1; D remains ambiguous. CDR1 and CDR2 from the germline V gene are SGHVS and FQNEAQ. This CDR3 has 14 residues. V lost 4 bases to trimming and J lost 5 bases, with 12 bases between them. For the CDR3, the DNA is TGTGCCAGCAGCTCTCAGCCGAGTGACAATGAGCAGTTCTTC. Its protein product is CASSSQPSDNEQFF.

The chain is built from TRBV19 and TRBJ1-1; D call uncertain. This CDR3 comprises 14 residues. With 3 bases removed from V and 6 bases from J, the gap between germline ends came to 14 bases. Germline V CDR1 and CDR2: LNHDA, SQIVND (reference sequence). In DNA, the CDR3 is TGTGCCAGTAGTATTGTCACAGACGCCCCTGAAGCTTTCTTT. It specifies CASSIVTDAPEAFF.

The chain links TRBV5-5 to TRBJ2-7; D gene uncertain. From germline, CDR1 is SGHKS and CDR2 YYEKEE (reference sequence). The V and J ends lost 0 bases and 6 bases respectively, with 13 bases between them. The CDR3 has 14 residues. CDR3 loop: CASSLGPLSGEQYF. The CDR3 region has the DNA TGTGCCAGCAGCTTGGGACCTCTTTCGGGCGAGCAGTACTTC.

The chain is built from TRBV5-1 and TRBJ2-2; the match to TRBD2 covers 12 bases. After removal of 8 bases from V and 4 bases from J, the junction contained 3 bases not matched to a gene. Per the germline V gene, CDR1 is SGHRS and CDR2 is YFSETQ. This CDR3 is 14 amino acids long. The CDR3 sequence is CASQLAGGTGELFF. CDR3 nucleotide sequence: TGCGCCAGTCAACTAGCGGGAGGCACCGGGGAGCTGTTTTTT.

CDR3 region: CASSLTANTGELFF. The CDR3 bases are TGTGCCAGCAGCTTGACAGCGAACACCGGGGAGCTGTTTTTT. This rearrangement joins TRBV7-2 to TRBJ2-2; a possible D gene is TRBD1 (5 bases). This CDR3 has 14 residues. Germline-derived CDR1 and CDR2 are SGHTA and FQGNSA. V was pared by 3 bases and J by 0 bases, with 5 bases between.

The V call is TRBV6-5, the J call TRBJ2-3; tentative D call: TRBD2 (5 bases). Trimming pared 6 bases from V and 9 bases from J, leaving 22 bases between. The CDR3 is made up of 15 amino acids. In germline, CDR1 is MNHEY, CDR2 SVGAGI. CDR3 nucleotide sequence: TGTGCCAGCAGGGACTCCAGCGGAGTTACACAGACGCAGTATTTT. It yields the protein CASRDSSGVTQTQYF.

J is TRBJ1-4 and V is TRBV6-5; a possible D gene is TRBD1 (6 bases). V shed 6 bases and J shed 2 bases, with 13 bases lying between them. Germline CDR1 MNHEY, CDR2 SVGAGI. This CDR3 spans 15 amino acids. The CDR3 region is CASSGYRVTNEKLFF. In nucleotides, the CDR3 is TGTGCCAGCAGCGGCTACAGGGTTACTAATGAAAAACTGTTTTTT.

The sample holds a few counts of this clone. The chain carries TRBV9 and TRBJ2-2, with 9 positions matching TRBD2. Looked up from germline, CDR1 is SGDLS and CDR2 is YYNGEE. The CDR3 length is 15 residues. With V trimmed by 2 bases and J by 4 bases, 3 bases remained unmatched. The CDR3 loop reads CASSVGGGATGELFF. CDR3 bases: TGTGCCAGCAGCGTCGGCGGGGGGGCCACCGGGGAGCTGTTTTTT.

The genes are TRBV7-2 and TRBJ1-2; D gene ambiguous. The CDR3 totals 10 residues. CDR1 and CDR2 from the germline V gene are SGHTA and FQGNSA. With 1 base removed from V and 11 bases from J, the gap between germline ends came to 5 bases. The CDR3, as DNA: TGTGCCAGCAGCTTAGAGAGATACACCTTC. This gives the protein CASSLERYTF.

This chain links TRBV14 with TRBJ1-4; D uncertain. Germline-derived CDR1 and CDR2 are SGHDN and FVKESK. CDR3 length: 15 residues. With 4 bases removed from V and 0 bases from J, the gap between germline ends came to 9 bases. CDR3 sequence: CASSLRQATNEKLFF. In DNA, the CDR3 is TGTGCCAGCAGCCTCCGACAAGCAACTAATGAAAAACTGTTTTTT.

This clone occurred once. The chain recombines TRBV28 with TRBJ2-5; no clear D. CDR1 is MDHEN and CDR2 is SYDVKM in the germline V gene. This CDR3 has 15 amino acids. V lost 4 bases and J 5 bases, leaving 17 bases between the germline ends. The CDR3 here is CASSSPKGLLETQYF. The CDR3 region has the DNA TGTGCCAGCAGTTCCCCGAAGGGCCTCCTTGAGACCCAGTACTTC.

The V gene is TRBV5-5, the J gene TRBJ2-2; D is unresolved. This CDR3 comprises 16 residues. Germline loops: CDR1 SGHKS, CDR2 YYEKEE (reference sequence). Trimming cost V 0 bases and J 2 bases, with 11 bases left between them. CDR3 nucleotides: TGTGCCAGCAGCTTGGGTCCCACTGTAAACACCGGGGAGCTGTTTTTT. Protein: CASSLGPTVNTGELFF.

This chain links TRBV5-5 with TRBJ1-3; D gene unclear. CDR3 size: 16 residues. The germline V and J ends were trimmed by 4 bases and 2 bases, with 16 bases remaining between them. Germline CDR1 and CDR2: SGHKS and YYEKEE (reference sequence). Here the CDR3 DNA reads TGTGCCAGCAGCACCCCTCATCCGGGAGCTGGAAACACCATATATTTT. Translation: CASSTPHPGAGNTIYF.